One and the same sample provided the 13 T cell receptor beta chains below, sequenced in a study of blood T cell repertoires in COVID-19. The table came from immunoSEQ multiplex PCR; TCRdb's copy has only in-frame clones and leaves some out. The profile shows around 170,000 clones, approximately 86% of them singletons. Sequences were obtained from peripheral blood. These receptor sequences come from a woman in her twenties or thirties with active or convalescent COVID-19.

V is TRBV6-5 and J is TRBJ2-1; the match to TRBD2 covers 11 bases. The CDR3 runs 14 residues. V lost 7 bases and J lost 7; bases outside the gene matches: 6. Germline V gene data show CDR1 as MNHEY and CDR2 as SVGAGI. The CDR3 DNA reads as TGTGCCAGCAAAAGGGGGACTAGCGGTAATGAGCAGTTCTTC. Translation: CASKRGTSGNEQFF.

The gene calls are TRBV30 and TRBJ1-2; D remains unclear. Trimming stripped 1 base from V and 4 bases from J, with 13 bases between. The CDR3 is 14 amino acids. Germline V gene data show CDR1 as GTSNPN and CDR2 as SVGIG (reference sequence). The CDR3 is CAWSGYLAGYGYTF. The CDR3, as DNA: TGTGCCTGGAGTGGGTACTTGGCAGGCTATGGCTACACCTTC.

This clone was picked up one time. CDR3 DNA: TGTGCCAGCAGCCCGTCAGGGGAGGGTGGCTACACCTTC. Amino acids: CASSPSGEGGYTF. The V gene is TRBV7-9, the J gene TRBJ1-2; possibly TRBD1 for D (6 bases). The V gene's germline CDR1 is SEHNR and CDR2 FQNEAQ (reference sequence). V was shortened by 5 bases and J by 7 bases, with 14 bases between the two germline ends. The CDR3 has 13 residues.

J is TRBJ2-1 and V is TRBV6-5; 7 bases fit TRBD1. The junction had 13 bases not matched to a gene; V was cut back by 7 bases and J by 7 bases. Germline values: CDR1 MNHEY, CDR2 SVGAGI. The CDR3 loop spans 15 amino acids. In nucleotides, the CDR3 is TGTGCCAGCATTAGACGACAGGGAGCTAATAATGAGCAGTTCTTC. This encodes CASIRRQGANNEQFF.

This chain links TRBV12-3 or TRBV12-4 with TRBJ1-1, with 9 bases identical to TRBD1. The CDR3 has 13 amino acids. The trim removed 5 bases at V and 4 bases at J, leaving 2 bases unmatched. CDR3 nucleotides: TGTGCCAGCAGTGTGGGACAGGGCACTGAAGCTTTCTTT. This sequence encodes CASSVGQGTEAFF.

V and J are TRBV9 and TRBJ2-5, with 11 bases identical to TRBD1. Germline CDR1 and CDR2: SGDLS and YYNGEE. The V gene end was trimmed by 5 bases and the J gene end by 5 bases; junction bases not matched to a gene: 5. This CDR3 is 14 amino acids long. The CDR3 reads CASSPGTGGETQYF. The CDR3 region has the DNA TGTGCCAGCAGTCCCGGGACAGGGGGTGAGACCCAGTACTTC.

The V call is TRBV7-9, the J call TRBJ2-1; no clear D. The CDR3 totals 16 residues. V lost 1 base and J lost 2, with 12 bases in between. Germline V gene lookup returns CDR1 SEHNR and CDR2 FQNEAQ (reference sequence). CDR3 amino acids: CASSLGQRTPYNEQFF. DNA of the CDR3: TGTGCCAGCAGCTTAGGCCAGCGAACCCCCTACAATGAGCAGTTCTTC.

The chain recombines TRBV6-6 with TRBJ1-5, with 7 nucleotides matching TRBD1. The CDR3 length is 18 residues. Germline V gives CDR1 MNHNY, CDR2 SVGAGI (reference sequence). The V gene end was trimmed by 5 bases and the J gene end by 6 bases; junction bases not matched to a gene: 19. DNA for the CDR3: TGTGCCAGCAGTCCAAGCACAGGGGAGCAGGGGTTCGGTCAGCCCCAGCATTTT. It specifies CASSPSTGEQGFGQPQHF.

This chain connects TRBV10-1 to TRBJ2-3; 7 positions match TRBD2. Germline trimming cut 5 bases from V and 2 bases from J; bases unmatched to any gene: 7. Germline values: CDR1 WNHNN, CDR2 SYGVQD (reference sequence). The length of the CDR3 is 15 residues. Here the CDR3 reads CASSRRSGNTDTQYF. The CDR3 DNA reads TGCGCCAGCAGTCGTCGAAGCGGGAACACAGATACGCAGTATTTT.

The CDR3 nucleotides read TGCAGCGTTGTGGCGTGGCAGGGAGGGAACACCATATATTTT. As protein: CSVVAWQGGNTIYF. The chain combines TRBV29-1 with TRBJ1-3; D may be TRBD1 (5 bases). The CDR3 consists of 14 residues. Trimming stripped 4 bases from V and 7 bases from J, with 17 bases between. Germline CDR1 and CDR2: SQVTM and ANQGSEA.

This chain uses TRBV12-5 with TRBJ1-5; possibly TRBD1 for D (5 bases). The CDR3 length is 15 residues. CDR1 is LGHNT and CDR2 is FRNRAP in the germline V gene. V shed 2 bases and J shed 3 bases, with 11 bases lying between them. CDR3 loop: CASGLLQGSNQPQHF. DNA of the CDR3: TGTGCTAGTGGTTTGCTCCAGGGCTCCAATCAGCCCCAGCATTTT.

CDR3 DNA sequence: TGTGCCAGCAGTTGGCGGATGCCTATGAACACTGAAGCTTTCTTT. It translates to CASSWRMPMNTEAFF. V is TRBV2 and J is TRBJ1-1; D gene unclear. Germline CDR1 reads SNHLY; CDR2 reads FYNNEI. Between the trimmed V and J ends, which lost 5 bases and 0 bases, there was a span of 13 bases. CDR3 size: 15 residues.

The count of this clone is one. The rearrangement joins TRBV12-3 or TRBV12-4 to TRBJ2-5, with 7 bases fitting TRBD1. J lost 4 bases, V lost 5 bases, and 4 bases had no gene match. CDR3 length equals 13 residues. The CDR3 sequence: CASSPGQAETQYF. The CDR3 DNA reads TGTGCCAGCAGTCCTGGACAGGCAGAGACCCAGTACTTC.